One sample yielded the 32 T cell receptor beta chains listed below, sequenced in a study of glioma-infiltrating T cells. The iRepertoire nested amplicon-rescue multiplex PCR amplified TCR alpha and beta CDR3s from RNA. One entry per CDR3 protein, called by TCRdb with MiXCR from the multiplex PCR reads. Of approximately 110,000 distinct CDR3 sequences in the sample, less than 30% are singletons; the top ten hold about a third. Input material: glioma tissue, nonneoplastic brain tissue, or PBMCs (not recorded which). The receptors originated from a human donor with low-grade glioma or glioblastoma, undergoing nonglioma brain surgery, or in good health (not recorded which).

Comment on this clonotype: Compared with germline, one end of the junction differs, possibly owing to a read error. The gene calls are TRBV7-9 and TRBJ1-1; D gene uncertain. The CDR3 extends over 15 amino acids. Per the germline V gene, CDR1 is SEHNR and CDR2 is FQNEAQ (reference sequence). This CDR3 is CASSRPSRGKTEALF. In DNA form, the CDR3 reads TGTGCCAGCAGCCGTCCCTCACGGGGAAAAACTGAAGCCCTCTTT.

This clonotype was observed many times. The V call is TRBV20-1, the J call TRBJ2-3; a weak D match, TRBD2 (5 bases). From germline, CDR1 is DFQATT and CDR2 SNEGSKA (reference sequence). V was shortened by 0 bases and J by 0 bases, with 7 bases between the two germline ends. This CDR3 spans 14 amino acids. In nucleotides, the CDR3 is TGCAGTGCTAGAGATCCGGGAAGCACAGATACGCAGTATTTT. Amino acids: CSARDPGSTDTQYF.

This clonotype was counted many times. The chain is built from TRBV18 and TRBJ2-1; D is undetermined. Trimming stripped 1 base from V and 5 bases from J, with 12 bases between. The CDR3 runs 15 residues. CDR1 and CDR2 from the germline V gene are KGHSH and LQKENI. CDR3 region: CASSPRRKRDNEQFF. Written as DNA, the CDR3 is TGTGCCAGCTCACCACGTCGAAAACGGGACAATGAGCAGTTCTTC. Full variable domain (outside the CDR3, taken from reference TRBV18 and TRBJ2-1): NAGVMQNPRHLVRRRGQEARLRCSPMKGHSHVYWYRQLPEEGLKFMVYLQKENIIDESGMPKERFSAEFPKEGPSILRIQQVVRGDSAAYFCASSPRRKRDNEQFFGPGTRLTVL.

At least ten counts were recorded for this clonotype. This sequence joins TRBV12-3 or TRBV12-4 and TRBJ1-5; TRBD1 agrees at 8 bases. The CDR3 totals 14 residues. The J segment lost 5 bases and the V segment lost 6 bases, leaving 6 bases of the junction unmatched. The CDR3 sequence: CASREGQGYQPQHF. The CDR3 DNA reads TGTGCCAGCAGGGAAGGACAGGGCTATCAGCCCCAGCATTTT.

The chain carries TRBV10-2 and TRBJ1-2, with D unclear. V gave up 3 bases and J gave up 4 bases, with 9 bases separating them. Looked up from germline, CDR1 is WSHSY and CDR2 is SAAADI. The CDR3 runs 13 residues. CDR3 DNA: TGCGCCAGCAGTGAATATAGGATCTATGGCTACACCTTC. Translating gives CASSEYRIYGYTF.

In its sample, this clonotype was seen once. One base away lies a much larger clone, so this may be a sequencing read error. This chain links TRBV29-1 with TRBJ2-3; TRBD1 might be the D (5 bases). The J call may be wrong; the DNA end is better matched by TRBJ1-5. CDR1 and CDR2 (germline): SQVTM, ANQGSEA. The CDR3 consists of 13 residues. This CDR3 reads CSVEVAVTDTQHF. CDR3 DNA: TGCAGCGTTGAAGTTGCTGTGACAGATACGCAGCATTTT.

This clonotype was recorded only once. Given a much more abundant clone one base away, this may be a read error. This rearrangement joins TRBV30 to TRBJ2-3; the match to TRBD2 covers 11 bases. Germline V gives CDR1 GTSNPN, CDR2 SVGIG (reference sequence). The V and J ends lost 8 bases and 3 bases, in that order; junction bases with no gene match: 7. The CDR3 covers 14 residues. CDR3 nucleotide sequence: TGTGCCACCCCACTAGCGGGGGCAACAGATACGCAGTATTTT. Residues: CATPLAGATDTQYF.

This clonotype was detected many times. The genes are TRBV4-1 and TRBJ2-7, with D possibly called TRBD1 or TRBD2 (6 bases each). The CDR3 is 14 residues long. Trimming cost V 1 base and J 2 bases, with 9 bases left between them. Per the germline V gene, CDR1 is MGHRA and CDR2 is YSYEKL. The chain's CDR3 is CASSQVRDTYEQYF. For the CDR3, the DNA is TGCGCCAGCAGCCAAGTGCGGGACACCTACGAGCAGTACTTC.

As concerns this clonotype: This clone may be a read error of a much larger clone one base away. J is TRBJ2-7 and V is TRBV4-1; 13 bases are shared with TRBD2. The ends lost 4 bases at V and 4 bases at J; junction bases unmatched: 7. Per the germline V gene, CDR1 is MGHRA and CDR2 is YSYEKL. This CDR3 spans 16 amino acids. Written as DNA, the CDR3 is TGCGCCAGCAGCCCCCGGACTAGCGGGAGTAGATACGAGCAGTACTTC. This gives the protein CASSPRTSGSRYEQYF.

This clonotype was observed many times. The rearrangement links TRBV12-3 or TRBV12-4 to TRBJ1-1, with D perhaps matching TRBD1 (6 bases). The CDR3 has 13 amino acids. Trimming took off 7 bases at V and 4 bases at J, with 13 bases between the two ends. For the CDR3, the DNA is TGTGCCAGCACCAAGGGGGTGGGCACTGAAGCTTTCTTT. Encoded protein: CASTKGVGTEAFF.

This clonotype was found many times. The chain uses TRBV28 and TRBJ1-5; D may be TRBD1 (5 bases). V was trimmed by 4 bases and J by 3 bases, leaving 10 bases between them. Per the germline V gene, CDR1 is MDHEN and CDR2 is SYDVKM. The CDR3 length is 14 residues. CDR3 DNA sequence: TGTGCCAGCAGTTACCCAGGGACCAATCAGCCCCAGCATTTT. Its protein is CASSYPGTNQPQHF.

This clonotype was detected many times. The rearrangement joins TRBV11-2 to TRBJ2-1, with 12 bases lining up with TRBD1. CDR3 length: 14 amino acids. Trimming took 5 bases from V and 9 from J; bases not matched to a gene: 5. Germline CDR1 is SGHAT and CDR2 is FQNNGV. The CDR3 coding sequence is TGTGCCAGCAGCAGGGACAGGGGGCGTAGTGAGCAGTTCTTC. It yields the protein CASSRDRGRSEQFF.

As to this clonotype: The conserved phenylalanine or tryptophan is not found at the CDR3 terminus, so this likely reflects a read error. The DNA is left out, because the CDR3 cannot be placed on it with certainty; the CDR3 is given as TCRdb lists it. The V call is TRBV6-2 or TRBV6-3, the J call TRBJ1-5; the table's D call, TRBD1, was not checked against the DNA. Germline CDR1 is MNHEY and CDR2 is SVGEGT. The CDR3 is 13 amino acids long, termini counted. The CDR3 is CASSLGGYQPPHI.

This clonotype has just one count. The chain uses TRBV20-1 and TRBJ1-1; D remains ambiguous. Trimming pared 2 bases from V and 3 bases from J, leaving 4 bases between. CDR1 and CDR2 (germline): DFQATT, SNEGSKA (reference sequence). The CDR3 has 11 residues. CDR3 region: CSARKHTEAFF. The CDR3 coding sequence is TGCAGTGCTAGAAAGCACACTGAAGCTTTCTTT.

The V call is TRBV4-2, the J call TRBJ2-3; 11 bases fit TRBD2. The germline V gene has CDR1 LGHNA and CDR2 YNFKEQ. Trimming removed 1 base from V and 0 bases from J; junction bases left unmatched: 6. This CDR3 is 18 amino acids long. The CDR3 nucleotides read TGTGCCAGCAGCCAAGCGTCGAGGACTAGCGGGAGCACAGATACGCAGTATTTT. Translated: CASSQASRTSGSTDTQYF.

By frequency in the sample, this clonotype is large. This rearrangement joins TRBV15 to TRBJ1-1; D possibly corresponds to TRBD1 (5 bases). This CDR3 region has 15 residues. Trimming shortened V by 5 bases and J by 6 bases, and 19 bases separated the two germline ends. The germline CDR1 and CDR2 sequences are LNHNV and YYDKDF (reference sequence). This CDR3 reads CATSAIDSPHAEAFF. The CDR3 DNA sequence: TGTGCCACCAGCGCTATCGACAGCCCCCACGCTGAAGCTTTCTTT.

As DNA, the CDR3 is TGTGCCAGCAGTCTCCCGGACAGCCTCAATCAGCATCAGCATTTT. This gives the protein CASSLPDSLNQHQHF. The chain employs TRBV28 and TRBJ1-5; a weak D match, TRBD1 (6 bases). The CDR3 length is 15 residues. Trimming removed 5 bases at V and 13 bases at J, with 24 bases between. The germline CDR1 and CDR2 sequences are MDHEN and SYDVKM.

Only a few counts were recorded for this clonotype. A junction boundary mismatches the germline segment, possibly from a read error. This sequence joins TRBV6-1 and TRBJ2-3; 7 nucleotides match TRBD1. There are 15 residues in the CDR3. Per germline, CDR1 MNHNS and CDR2 SASEGT. The CDR3 DNA is TGCGCCAGCAGACTCCGGGACAGATACACAGATACGCAGTATTTT. It translates to CASRLRDRYTDTQYF.

In this sample, this clonotype turned up many times. V gene TRBV7-9 combines with J gene TRBJ2-3, with TRBD1 matching 9 bases. Germline lookup yields CDR1 SEHNR and CDR2 FQNEAQ (reference sequence). V shed 6 bases and J 2 bases; nucleotides not matched to a gene: 3. This CDR3 has 14 residues. CDR3 protein: CASRKQGATDTQYF. The CDR3, as DNA: TGTGCCAGCAGAAAACAGGGGGCCACAGATACGCAGTATTTT. The complete variable domain, with remaining parts taken from reference TRBV7-9 and TRBJ2-3, reads DTGVSQNPRHKITKRGQNVTFRCDPISEHNRLYWYRQTLGQGPEFLTYFQNEAQLEKSRLLSDRFSAERPKGSFSTLEIQRTEQGDSAMYLCASRKQGATDTQYFGPGTRLTVL.

This clonotype was found many times. The V and J genes are TRBV7-2 and TRBJ1-3; 7 bases are a match to TRBD1. This CDR3 contains 18 residues. The J segment lost 0 bases and the V segment lost 5 bases, leaving 13 bases of the junction unmatched. Germline V lookup: CDR1 SGHTA, CDR2 FQGNSA. CDR3: CASSQATGAIYSGNTIYF. CDR3 in DNA: TGTGCCAGCAGCCAGGCTACAGGGGCAATTTACTCTGGAAACACCATATATTTT.

This clonotype was seen at least ten times. The chain combines TRBV4-3 with TRBJ2-3; no clear D. Trimming removed 2 bases at V and 0 bases at J, with 18 bases between. CDR3 length equals 18 residues. Germline assignment: CDR1 LGHNA and CDR2 YSLEER. The CDR3 nucleotides read TGCGCCAGCAGCCAAAGGGCAGGTGACGTGGGGAGCACAGATACGCAGTATTTT. The encoded protein is CASSQRAGDVGSTDTQYF.

This clonotype has a count of ten or more. The genes are TRBV3-1 and TRBJ1-1; D remains unclear. Trimming removed 4 bases at V and 1 base at J, with 13 bases between. The CDR3 is made up of 15 amino acids. Germline CDR1 and CDR2: LGHDT and YNNKEL (reference sequence). CDR3 DNA sequence: TGTGCCAGCAGCCTCTCGGGTAGGCCGAACACTGAAGCTTTCTTT. It is translated as CASSLSGRPNTEAFF.

The sample holds many counts of this clonotype. J is TRBJ2-1 and V is TRBV7-8, with TRBD2 matching 7 bases. This CDR3 is 16 amino acids long. V dropped 4 bases and J dropped 3; count of bases not matched to a gene: 9. Germline CDR1 is SGHVS and CDR2 is FQNEAQ. The DNA of the CDR3 is TGTGCCAGCAGCTCTAGGGACTACCTAAACTACAATGAGCAGTTCTTC. Its protein product is CASSSRDYLNYNEQFF. The whole variable domain, filled in from reference TRBV7-8 and TRBJ2-1, reads GAGVSQSPRYKVAKRGQDVALRCDPISGHVSLFWYQQALGQGPEFLTYFQNEAQLDKSGLPSDRFFAERPEGSVSTLKIQRTQQEDSAVYLCASSSRDYLNYNEQFFGPGTRLTVL.

In regard to this clonotype: Being one base from a much bigger clone, this may be a read error. The rearrangement joins TRBV28 to TRBJ2-7; the match to TRBD2 covers 7 bases. Germline trimming cut 3 bases from V and 3 bases from J; bases unmatched to any gene: 14. Germline CDR1 MDHEN, CDR2 SYDVKM. This CDR3 has 17 amino acids. CDR3 in DNA: TGTGCCAGCAGTTTGGCCCGTGTGGGACTACACTACTACGAGCAGTACTTC. Its protein product is CASSLARVGLHYYEQYF.

This clonotype was counted a single time. CDR3 sequence reads: CASTSKGGGEQYF. The CDR3 DNA reads TGTGCCAGCACCTCTAAGGGGGGCGGTGAGCAGTATTTT. J is TRBJ2-3 and V is TRBV27; D tentatively fits TRBD1 or TRBD2 (6 bases each). Germline CDR1 MNHEY, CDR2 SMNVEV (reference sequence). The V gene lost 7 bases and the J gene lost 11 bases, with 19 bases spanning the gap. The CDR3 has 13 amino acids.

The sample holds a few counts of this clonotype. V gene TRBV2 combines with J gene TRBJ2-7; 7 positions agree with TRBD1. Per germline, CDR1 SNHLY and CDR2 FYNNEI. The CDR3 spans 15 residues. Unmatched junction bases numbered 7, after V lost 5 bases and J lost 0 bases. CDR3 protein: CASSKPGQPSYEQYF. The CDR3 nucleotides are TGTGCCAGCAGTAAACCGGGACAGCCCTCCTACGAGCAGTACTTC. Full variable domain (outside the CDR3, taken from reference TRBV2 and TRBJ2-7): EPEVTQTPSHQVTQMGQEVILRCVPISNHLYFYWYRQILGQKVEFLVSFYNNEISEKSEIFDDQFSVERPDGSNFTLKIRSTKLEDSAMYFCASSKPGQPSYEQYFGPGTRLTVT.

The chain employs TRBV6-2 or TRBV6-3 and TRBJ2-7; D might be TRBD1 (5 bases). The J call is doubtful: the DNA matches TRBJ2-5 better. The CDR3 sequence is 17 residues long. Germline loops: CDR1 MNHEY, CDR2 SVGEGT. In DNA, the CDR3 is TGTGCCAGTAGTCAATACCTGGGGCAGGGTAAGAATGAGACCCAGTACTTC. Its translation: CASSQYLGQGKNETQYF.

This clonotype showed up many times. The chain links TRBV28 to TRBJ2-1, with TRBD2 matching 7 bases. Germline lookup yields CDR1 MDHEN and CDR2 SYDVKM. This CDR3 contains 14 residues. Unmatched junction bases numbered 8, after V lost 5 bases and J lost 7 bases. CDR3 sequence (DNA): TGTGCCAGCAGTCCACGACTAGCCAGAAATGAGCAGTTCTTC. This encodes CASSPRLARNEQFF.

Many counts were recorded for this clonotype. CDR3 in DNA: TGTGCCACCAGTGATACCCACAAGAATCAGCCCCAGCATTTT. Translated, it gives CATSDTHKNQPQHF. The V call is TRBV24-1, the J call TRBJ1-5, with no clear D. Germline CDR1 and CDR2: KGHDR and SFDVKD. Deletions cut 3 bases from V and 4 bases from J, with 9 bases between. The CDR3 runs 14 residues.

In this sample, this clonotype turned up many times. The chain combines TRBV7-2 with TRBJ2-1; D is possibly TRBD1 (6 bases). CDR1 SGHTA and CDR2 FQGNSA come from the germline V gene. Trimming removed 1 base at V and 6 bases at J, with 10 bases between. This CDR3 is built from 14 residues. CDR3 sequence: CASSLVQGPNEQFF. Written as DNA, the CDR3 is TGTGCCAGCAGCTTAGTACAGGGACCCAATGAGCAGTTCTTC.

As regards this clonotype: One end of the junction does not line up with germline, which may come from a read error. CDR3 loop: CATSQAGSTDPNLLF. CDR3 bases: TGCGCCACCAGCCAAGCTGGATCAACCGATCCAAACCTGTTGTTT. This rearrangement joins TRBV4-1 to TRBJ1-4, with D unresolved. This CDR3 has 15 amino acids. Germline V gives CDR1 MGHRA, CDR2 YSYEKL.

This clonotype showed up many times. The V and J genes are TRBV10-3 and TRBJ2-1; D is ambiguous. This CDR3 comprises 11 residues. Germline V gene lookup returns CDR1 ENHRY and CDR2 SYGVKD. Deletions cut 7 bases from V and 7 bases from J, with 8 bases between. The DNA of the CDR3 is TGTGCCATCATGAGGCTAAATGAGCAGTTCTTC. Translation: CAIMRLNEQFF.